The clone carrying this TCR beta chain was recorded many times. Its target is not known. This specimen belongs to a study of response to subunit inactivated influenza vaccine. Findings and limits, study-wide: Few new T cells, the authors suggested, are recruited by each seasonal influenza vaccination.

Germline V gene data show CDR1 as SGHDT and CDR2 as YYEEEE. Trimming shortened V by 0 bases and J by 7 bases, and 8 bases separated the two germline ends. The CDR3 sequence is 14 residues long. Each CDR3 protein is one row after TCRdb ran MiXCR on the RT-PCR reads. The profile shows fewer than 600,000 distinct CDR3 sequences, roughly 7.6% of them singletons. The starting material was PBMCs from blood, obtained around 25 months after vaccination. The chain is built from TRBV5-6 and TRBJ1-6, with D possibly matching TRBD1 (5 bases). This sequence was found in a man between 50 and 75 years old who received an inactivated influenza vaccine. CDR3 residues: CASSLAGPNSPLHF. The CDR3 DNA follows: TGTGCCAGCAGCTTGGCAGGGCCCAATTCACCCCTCCACTTT.